Detailed here is one T cell receptor beta chain. The antigen is undetermined. The data originate from a study of blood T cells in healthy people across ages. Findings and limits, study-wide: Estimated diversity across one million T cells was deemed an underestimate. Samples with more naive T cells showed higher observed beta diversity.

The individuals who served as donors were healthy Caucasians living in Russia, aged about 6 to 100. A second PCR of 7 to 11 cycles used a sample-barcoded 5' primer and a J-beta primer mix. From each sample, at least 3 million paired-end reads containing CDR3 were obtained. Each CDR3 protein gets one entry after TCRdb re-called the 5' RACE reads with MiXCR. In the table there are 1.4 million to 1.5 million distinct CDR3 sequences, about 43% of which are singletons. The germline gives CDR1 ENHRY, CDR2 SYGVKD. Trimming removed 4 bases from V and 6 bases from J, with 15 bases in between. The CDR3 consists of 14 residues.

The rearrangement links TRBV10-3 to TRBJ1-2, with D maybe TRBD1 (5 bases). Sample: blood. The TCR sequence derives from a woman in her late teens or twenties in good health. The CDR3 sequence: CAISVTGGQDGYTF. In DNA form, the CDR3 reads TGTGCCATCAGTGTAACAGGAGGGCAGGATGGCTACACCTTC.